Below are 16 T cell receptor beta chains sequenced from a single sample in a study of blood T cell repertoires in COVID-19. Profiling relied on immunoSEQ multiplex PCR, and the TCRdb table lists in-frame clones only, not all of them. The repertoire holds about 290,000 clones, with about nine tenths as singletons. Specimen: PBMCs or T cells enriched from blood (not recorded which). The source of these receptors is a woman aged 35 to 49 who had recovered from COVID-19.

The rearrangement links TRBV7-2 to TRBJ1-3, with no clear D. The V gene's germline CDR1 is SGHTA and CDR2 FQGNSA. CDR3 size: 16 residues. Trimming took 2 bases from V and 2 from J, leaving 13 bases between them. The chain's CDR3 is CASSLLPGVAGNTIYF. CDR3 DNA sequence: TGTGCCAGCAGCTTACTTCCGGGAGTCGCTGGAAACACCATATATTTT.

This rearrangement joins TRBV11-2 to TRBJ1-6, with D perhaps TRBD1 (5 bases). This CDR3 spans 15 amino acids. CDR1 and CDR2 (germline): SGHAT, FQNNGV. Trimming took 3 bases from V and 5 from J, leaving 11 bases between them. CDR3 DNA sequence: TGTGCCAGCAGCTTTCGTTGGGGCAATAATTCACCCCTCCACTTT. As protein: CASSFRWGNNSPLHF.

This clone has just one count. V usage is TRBV24-1 and J usage is TRBJ2-7; 10 bases line up with TRBD1. The CDR3 is 13 amino acids. V gave up 4 bases and J gave up 10 bases; unmatched junction bases: 6. Germline lookup yields CDR1 KGHDR and CDR2 SFDVKD. CDR3 residues: CATSDSGTGVQYF. DNA for the CDR3: TGTGCCACCAGTGACTCCGGGACAGGGGTCCAGTACTTC.

The rearrangement joins TRBV7-9 to TRBJ2-3, with 8 positions matching TRBD2. With V trimmed by 5 bases and J by 2 bases, 9 bases remained unmatched. The CDR3 sequence is 16 residues long. Germline-derived CDR1 and CDR2 are SEHNR and FQNEAQ (reference sequence). The CDR3 loop reads CASSQQAGAHTDTQYF. The CDR3 DNA follows: TGTGCCAGCAGCCAACAAGCGGGGGCGCACACAGATACGCAGTATTTT.

J is TRBJ1-2 and V is TRBV19, with D perhaps TRBD1 (5 bases). Germline V CDR1 and CDR2: LNHDA, SQIVND (reference sequence). This CDR3 spans 15 amino acids. V dropped 6 bases and J dropped 0 bases, with 14 bases sitting between them. CDR3: CASRPSDKANYGYTF. In DNA form, the CDR3 reads TGTGCCAGTAGGCCTTCGGACAAAGCTAACTATGGCTACACCTTC.

The chain has TRBV11-2 and TRBJ1-1, with TRBD1 matching 7 bases. Germline V CDR1 and CDR2: SGHAT, FQNNGV. This CDR3 spans 15 amino acids. With 5 bases clipped from V and 1 base from J, the junction kept 7 bases outside the gene matches. DNA of the CDR3: TGTGCCAGCAGCCCCAGGACAGGACCGAACACTGAAGCTTTCTTT. Translation gives CASSPRTGPNTEAFF.

This chain uses TRBV19 with TRBJ1-2; the D is unclear. V was trimmed by 7 bases and J by 1 base, leaving 10 bases between them. This CDR3 has 13 amino acids. The germline gives CDR1 LNHDA, CDR2 SQIVND (reference sequence). CDR3 DNA sequence: TGTGCCAGTACCCGGACTCATAACTATGGCTACACCTTC. Protein sequence: CASTRTHNYGYTF.

The V call is TRBV5-1, the J call TRBJ1-4, with TRBD1 identical over 10 bases. The CDR3 loop spans 13 amino acids. CDR1 SGHRS and CDR2 YFSETQ come from the germline V gene. V shed 0 bases, J shed 10 bases, and the junction held 0 bases outside the gene matches. DNA of the CDR3: TGCGCCAGCAGCTTGGGGGACAGGGGAAAACTGTTTTTT. Protein product: CASSLGDRGKLFF. The full variable domain, in which reference TRBV5-1 and TRBJ1-4 provide the parts outside the CDR3, is KAGVTQTPRYLIKTRGQQVTLSCSPISGHRSVSWYQQTPGQGLQFLFEYFSETQRNKGNFPGRFSGRQFSNSRSEMNVSTLELGDSALYLCASSLGDRGKLFFGSGTQLSVL.

The rearrangement links TRBV2 to TRBJ1-1; 9 positions agree with TRBD1. The CDR3 has 14 residues. Germline V gives CDR1 SNHLY, CDR2 FYNNEI. The junction had 3 bases not matched to a gene; V was cut back by 4 bases and J by 3 bases. CDR3 region: CASSGTGADTEAFF. In DNA, the CDR3 is TGTGCCAGCAGTGGGACAGGGGCGGACACTGAAGCTTTCTTT.

The chain combines TRBV18 with TRBJ2-2; D is possibly TRBD2 (7 bases). Trimming stripped 3 bases from V and 5 bases from J, with 16 bases between. Germline values: CDR1 KGHSH, CDR2 LQKENI. CDR3 length equals 16 residues. CDR3 sequence reads: CASSPSGGLETGELFF. CDR3 bases: TGTGCCAGCTCACCTTCGGGGGGCCTCGAGACCGGGGAGCTGTTTTTT.

This clone has only a few counts. The CDR3 protein is CASSFSGTYGSEQYF. The CDR3 region has the DNA TGTGCCAGCAGTTTTAGCGGGACCTACGGGAGCGAGCAGTACTTC. The rearrangement links TRBV27 to TRBJ2-7; TRBD2 matches 8 bases. V gave up 3 bases and J gave up 6 bases; unmatched junction bases: 10. Per germline, CDR1 MNHEY and CDR2 SMNVEV (reference sequence). The CDR3 contains 15 residues.

The chain carries TRBV9 and TRBJ2-1; TRBD2 agrees at 8 bases. Germline V CDR1 and CDR2: SGDLS, YYNGEE. The CDR3 sequence is 19 residues long. Trimming at V came to 4 bases and at J to 4 bases, leaving 19 bases not matched to a gene. CDR3 coding DNA: TGTGCCAGCAGCCACGGTTCCGCGGGAGGACAAATGGGGTACAATGAGCAGTTCTTC. Encoded protein: CASSHGSAGGQMGYNEQFF.

This clone was found once. This sequence joins TRBV5-4 and TRBJ2-5; D uncertain. The CDR3 sequence is 14 residues long. Trimming stripped 4 bases from V and 1 base from J, with 11 bases between. Germline V lookup: CDR1 SGHNT, CDR2 YYREEE (reference sequence). In DNA form, the CDR3 reads TGTGCCAGCAGCCCAGCGACGGCCCAAGAGACCCAGTACTTC. The encoded protein is CASSPATAQETQYF.

The chain uses TRBV6-2 or TRBV6-3 and TRBJ1-3; no clear D gene. The CDR3 runs to 14 residues. Germline CDR1 reads MNHEY; CDR2 reads SVGEGT. The V gene lost 4 bases and the J gene lost 1 base, with 8 bases spanning the gap. The CDR3: CASSSGSSGNTIYF. The CDR3 DNA sequence: TGTGCCAGCAGTTCCGGTTCATCTGGAAACACCATATATTTT.

This chain joins TRBV11-3 and TRBJ2-7; 11 positions match TRBD1. From germline, CDR1 is SGHNT and CDR2 YENEEA. This CDR3 has 15 residues. V was pared by 4 bases and J by 3 bases, with 5 bases of the junction left unmatched. CDR3 DNA sequence: TGTGCCAGCAGCTACGCCGGGACAGGGGGCTACGAGCAGTACTTC. It specifies CASSYAGTGGYEQYF. Full variable domain (missing parts from reference TRBV11-3 and TRBJ2-7): EAGVVQSPRYKIIEKKQPVAFWCNPISGHNTLYWYLQNLGQGPELLIRYENEEAVDDSQLPKDRFSAERLKGVDSTLKIQPAELGDSAVYLCASSYAGTGGYEQYFGPGTRLTVT.

V is TRBV19 and J is TRBJ1-6; TRBD1 aligns across 7 bases. The CDR3 is made up of 15 amino acids. J gave up 10 bases and V 1 base, and 7 bases lay outside the gene matches. The germline CDR1 and CDR2 sequences are LNHDA and SQIVND (reference sequence). The CDR3 sequence is CASSIGQGVSSPLHF. CDR3 bases: TGTGCCAGTAGTATAGGACAGGGAGTGTCGTCACCCCTCCACTTT.